The source of this T cell receptor beta chain is a study of T cell responses to AZD1222 COVID-19 vaccine. Sequencing used immunoSEQ multiplex PCR; TCRdb keeps in-frame clones, though not all of them. The data contain approximately 150,000 clones, approximately 90% of them singletons. Trimming cost V 5 bases and J 7 bases, with 11 bases left between them. The CDR3 runs to 12 residues. The TCR was taken from an adult in good health. This chain joins TRBV12-3 or TRBV12-4 and TRBJ1-2; D is possibly TRBD1 (6 bases). The source was peripheral blood, collected on day 0 of AZD1222 vaccination. CDR3 loop: CASSRGTSGYTF. The CDR3, as DNA: TGTGCCAGCAGTCGTGGGACATCTGGCTACACCTTC.